The 18 T cell receptor beta chains listed next were all sequenced from one sample in a study of blood T cells in healthy people across ages. Combining a sample-barcoded 5' primer with a J-beta primer mix, a second PCR ran for about 7 to 12 cycles. TCRdb reanalysed the 5' RACE reads using MiXCR and keeps one entry per CDR3 protein. The data hold about 1.4 million distinct CDR3 sequences, with approximately 60% observed a single time. The sample was blood. The receptors here all came from a young man in good health.

The V call is TRBV14, the J call TRBJ1-2; D is uncertain. The CDR3 has 14 residues. The germline gives CDR1 SGHDN, CDR2 FVKESK. Trimming removed 1 base from V and 6 bases from J, with 12 bases in between. CDR3 amino acids: CASSQVPVRDGYTF. CDR3 nucleotide sequence: TGTGCCAGCAGCCAAGTCCCGGTCAGAGATGGCTACACCTTC.

The chain carries TRBV6-1 and TRBJ1-2; D ambiguous. The CDR3 loop spans 13 amino acids. The V gene's germline CDR1 is MNHNS and CDR2 SASEGT. Deletions cut 3 bases from V and 4 bases from J, with 9 bases between. The CDR3 nucleotides are TGTGCCAGCAGTGAGGGCCGGTTCTATGGCTACACCTTC. Translated, it gives CASSEGRFYGYTF.

This rearrangement joins TRBV29-1 to TRBJ2-1; TRBD1 matches at 7 bases. The CDR3 has 13 residues. The V gene's germline CDR1 is SQVTM and CDR2 ANQGSEA. The V segment lost 5 bases and the J segment 3 bases; nucleotides outside the gene matches: 4. The CDR3 loop is CSVRGQNYNEQFF. The CDR3 DNA reads as TGCAGCGTTCGGGGACAGAACTACAATGAGCAGTTCTTC.

This chain connects TRBV20-1 to TRBJ2-1; 14 bases agree with TRBD2. Losses at the gene ends were 7 bases for V and 6 bases for J; bases not matched to a gene: 11. The CDR3 length is 16 residues. The V gene's germline CDR1 is DFQATT and CDR2 SNEGSKA (reference sequence). The CDR3 coding sequence is TGCAGTGGCGAGGGGACTAGCGGGGGTAAACTCAATGAGCAGTTCTTC. It is translated as CSGEGTSGGKLNEQFF.

The V and J genes are TRBV7-6 and TRBJ2-7; 7 bases match TRBD1. CDR1 is SGHVS and CDR2 is FNYEAQ in the germline V gene. With V trimmed by 5 bases and J by 7 bases, 14 bases remained unmatched. The CDR3 extends over 15 amino acids. The CDR3 here is CASSPQPNTGDEQYF. The CDR3 DNA sequence: TGTGCCAGCAGCCCACAACCAAACACAGGGGATGAGCAGTACTTC.

This clonotype was picked up a small number of times. The chain has TRBV7-6 and TRBJ2-3; 10 bases align to TRBD1. This CDR3 is 17 amino acids long. Per germline, CDR1 SGHVS and CDR2 FNYEAQ. Losses at the gene ends were 1 base for V and 2 bases for J; bases not matched to a gene: 6. CDR3: CASSLGQGAVITDTQYF. CDR3 DNA: TGTGCCAGCAGCTTAGGACAGGGGGCGGTAATCACAGATACGCAGTATTTT.

This clonotype occurred a few times. CDR3 nucleotides: TGTGCCAGTGGAGCGGGGGTTCCCTACGAGCAGTACTTC. Translating it yields CASGAGVPYEQYF. The chain couples TRBV6-1 to TRBJ2-4, with 8 nucleotides matching TRBD2. Gene TRBJ2-7 matches the end of the DNA better, so the J call may be wrong. CDR1 and CDR2 from the germline V gene are MNHNS and SASEGT. The CDR3 loop spans 13 amino acids.

The chain is built from TRBV29-1 and TRBJ1-1; no reliable D call. With 3 bases removed from V and 1 base from J, the gap between germline ends came to 9 bases. This CDR3 is built from 13 residues. Germline V gives CDR1 SQVTM, CDR2 ANQGSEA. The CDR3, as DNA: TGCAGCGTTGATGAGTGGGCGAACACTGAAGCTTTCTTT. It yields the protein CSVDEWANTEAFF.

As concerns this clonotype: The germline gene is not matched at one end of the junction; a read error may be the cause. The chain employs TRBV12-5 and TRBJ1-1, with D unresolved. The germline gives CDR1 LGHNT, CDR2 FRNRAP. The CDR3 has 12 residues. CDR3: CASGLGNTEAFF. DNA of the CDR3: TGTGCCAGTGGTTTAGGGAACACTGAAGCTTTCTTT.

The rearrangement uses TRBV7-2 and TRBJ2-5; D is uncertain. This CDR3 region has 18 residues. Per the germline V gene, CDR1 is SGHTA and CDR2 is FQGNSA. V lost 0 bases and J lost 2, with 19 bases in between. CDR3 amino acids: CASSLALYQIRKQETQYF. The CDR3 coding sequence is TGTGCCAGCAGCTTAGCACTCTACCAAATACGAAAGCAAGAGACCCAGTACTTC.

In this sample, this clonotype turned up a few times. The chain joins TRBV4-2 to TRBJ2-4; no clear D gene. The closer fit of TRBJ2-7 to the DNA end suggests the J call may be wrong. CDR3 length: 14 amino acids. Germline loops: CDR1 LGHNA, CDR2 YNFKEQ. The CDR3 loop reads CASSQEKASDEQYF. In DNA, the CDR3 is TGTGCCAGCAGCCAAGAAAAGGCGAGCGACGAGCAGTACTTC.

As for this clonotype: A junction end diverges from the germline sequence, so it may reflect a read error. The genes are TRBV7-2 and TRBJ1-4, with TRBD1 as a possible D gene (5 bases). CDR1 SGHTA and CDR2 FQGNSA come from the germline V gene. The CDR3 has 16 residues. The CDR3 spells CAGSLVAGGANEKLFF. The CDR3, as DNA: TGTGCCGGCAGCTTAGTCGCCGGGGGGGCTAATGAAAAACTGTTTTTT.

The chain joins TRBV20-1 to TRBJ2-7; 10 bases map to TRBD2. Per germline, CDR1 DFQATT and CDR2 SNEGSKA (reference sequence). The CDR3 spans 15 residues. V lost 5 bases and J lost 1; bases outside the gene matches: 8. The CDR3 region is CSALFLAGVSYEQYF. CDR3 DNA: TGCAGTGCTCTATTTCTAGCGGGAGTGTCCTACGAGCAGTACTTC.

The chain uses TRBV9 and TRBJ1-2; 12 bases agree with TRBD1. Germline values: CDR1 SGDLS, CDR2 YYNGEE. This CDR3 contains 18 residues. The V segment lost 0 bases and the J segment 4 bases; nucleotides outside the gene matches: 10. The CDR3 sequence is CASSVDGRDRGLLYGYTF. Written as DNA, the CDR3 is TGTGCCAGCAGCGTAGATGGCCGGGACAGGGGGCTCCTCTATGGCTACACCTTC.

The chain recombines TRBV27 with TRBJ1-4; weak D call: TRBD1 (5 bases). The germline V gene has CDR1 MNHEY and CDR2 SMNVEV (reference sequence). The CDR3 is 16 residues long. The V and J ends lost 7 bases and 2 bases respectively, with 17 bases between them. The CDR3 DNA sequence: TGTGCCAGCACGGGCAGGGCTGGGGCGACTAATGAAAAACTGTTTTTT. The encoded protein is CASTGRAGATNEKLFF.

The chain employs TRBV7-8 and TRBJ2-7; 10 nucleotides line up with TRBD2. The CDR3 covers 15 residues. Germline CDR1 reads SGHVS; CDR2 reads FQNEAQ. The trim removed 4 bases at V and 2 bases at J, leaving 5 bases unmatched. In DNA, the CDR3 is TGTGCCAGCAGCTCCACTAGCGGGACCGCCTACGAGCAGTACTTC. It codes for CASSSTSGTAYEQYF.

The chain employs TRBV10-3 and TRBJ2-5; 7 positions match TRBD1. Germline V CDR1 and CDR2: ENHRY, SYGVKD. The CDR3 has 13 amino acids. The trim removed 4 bases at V and 6 bases at J, leaving 5 bases unmatched. The CDR3 is CAISGGTAKTQYF. CDR3 in DNA: TGTGCCATCAGTGGGGGGACAGCGAAGACCCAGTACTTC.

The CDR3 bases are TGTGCCAGCAGCCGAAGGGGGGGGCTTGGTGAGCAGTTCTTC. This encodes CASSRRGGLGEQFF. The chain links TRBV7-9 to TRBJ2-1; tentative D call: TRBD2 (7 bases). This CDR3 contains 14 residues. With 5 bases removed from V and 9 bases from J, the gap between germline ends came to 17 bases. Germline V gives CDR1 SEHNR, CDR2 FQNEAQ (reference sequence).